This TCR beta chain was found in a study of cytomegalovirus exposure and HLA in healthy donors. Researchers ran the PCR with 60 Vbeta and 13 Jbeta primers. The table came from immunoSEQ multiplex PCR; TCRdb's copy has only in-frame clones and leaves some out. Of approximately 35,000 clones listed, approximately 82% were seen once; the top ten hold around 3.6%. The CDR3 runs to 14 residues. CDR1 is SGHTA, CDR2 FQGNSA, per germline. The chain carries TRBV7-2 and TRBJ2-5; 11 positions agree with TRBD2. The J call could be wrong; TRBJ2-7 is a better fit for the DNA end. Material: PBMCs. This clonotype originated in a woman under 30 in good health and CMV-seronegative. CDR3 sequence: CASSFRTSGSEQYF. The CDR3 bases are TGTGCCAGCAGCTTCCGGACTAGCGGGTCCGAGCAGTACTTC.